This T cell receptor (beta chain) came from a study of human T cells and chemical hapten exposure. The wider study: Small pooled library volume differences chiefly drove per-sample TCR yield variation.

A remark on this clonotype: Its antigen is not known.

TCRdb fed the RACE reads into MiXCR, producing one record per CDR3 protein. This table has tens of thousands of distinct CDR3 sequences, roughly 13% appearing once. Germline V CDR1 and CDR2: SGDLS, YYNGEE. The CDR3 length is 15 residues. The ends were cut back, 0 bases at V and 1 base at J, with 10 bases in the middle. Time point indicated: patch test 3, about 24 weeks after DPC sensitization. Treatment given: therapeutic diphenylcyclopropenone sensitization with weekly scalp DPC. Unfractionated whole blood served as the source for total RNA extraction. Whole-study findings and limits: A positive correlation with patch test score was found for PT1 expanded TCR counts. In comparison with controls, expanded TCRs gave rise to a significantly larger number of large CDR3 similarity clusters.

V is TRBV9 and J is TRBJ2-5, with D perhaps being TRBD1 or TRBD2 (5 bases each). The origin of this receptor is a woman in her 40s with alopecia areata. Some clones in this sample may be carry-over from other donors' samples. Sequenced here: whole blood, sampled in connection with sensitization to the hapten diphenylcyclopropenone (DPC). The CDR3 sequence: CASSVGGGAQETQYF. Here the CDR3 DNA reads TGTGCCAGCAGCGTAGGTGGGGGAGCCCAAGAGACCCAGTACTTC. The full variable domain, completed using reference TRBV9 and TRBJ2-5, is DSGVTQTPKHLITATGQRVTLRCSPRSGDLSVYWYQQSLDQGLQFLIQYYNGEERAKGNILERFSAQQFPDLHSELNLSSLELGDSALYFCASSVGGGAQETQYFGPGTRLLVL.